These 28 T cell receptor beta chains were sequenced from one sample in a study of T cell changes during pregnancy in multiple sclerosis. Here immunoSEQ multiplex PCR was the method, and the copy in TCRdb shows in-frame clones only, minus some. Here the sample spans tens of thousands of clones, 93% being singletons. This material consisted of peripheral blood, taken in the second trimester of pregnancy. Every receptor here comes from a female donor with multiple sclerosis, enrolled in a pregnancy study.

CDR3 residues: CASSVLAGGTDTQYF. The CDR3 DNA is TGTGCCAGCAGCGTCTTAGCGGGGGGCACAGATACGCAGTATTTT. The chain carries TRBV5-8 and TRBJ2-3, with 9 bases lining up with TRBD2. The trim removed 4 bases at V and 1 base at J, leaving 4 bases unmatched. The CDR3 spans 15 residues. Germline CDR1 reads SGHTS; CDR2 reads YDEGEE.

V gene TRBV11-3 combines with J gene TRBJ2-3; unclear D gene. Germline CDR1 SGHNT, CDR2 YENEEA. The CDR3 has 16 amino acids. V was clipped by 4 bases and J by 1 base, with 15 bases between them. CDR3 in DNA: TGTGCCAGCAGCTATGGAAAAGGCGGCCGCACAGATACGCAGTATTTT. Translating it yields CASSYGKGGRTDTQYF.

This clone has only one observation. V and J are TRBV2 and TRBJ2-1, with D maybe TRBD2 (5 bases). CDR1 SNHLY and CDR2 FYNNEI come from the germline V gene. V lost 6 bases and J lost 3, with 18 bases in between. The CDR3 has 16 amino acids. As DNA, the CDR3 is TGTGCCAGCAGCGGGGTTATTGGCGGGCGCTACAATGAGCAGTTCTTC. Encoded protein: CASSGVIGGRYNEQFF.

The J gene is TRBJ1-1, the V gene TRBV6-4; no reliable D call. Per the germline V gene, CDR1 is MRHNA and CDR2 is SNTAGT. The CDR3 consists of 16 residues. Trimming stripped 2 bases from V and 4 bases from J, with 17 bases between. The CDR3 here is CASSDGGEWGGTEAFF. The CDR3 DNA reads TGTGCCAGCAGTGACGGTGGGGAGTGGGGTGGCACTGAAGCTTTCTTT.

V usage is TRBV4-2 and J usage is TRBJ2-7; 9 bases match TRBD1. The J segment lost 2 bases and the V segment lost 0 bases, leaving 5 bases of the junction unmatched. The germline gives CDR1 LGHNA, CDR2 YNFKEQ. This CDR3 contains 16 residues. The CDR3 spells CASSQEVGDRAYEQYF. CDR3 in DNA: TGTGCCAGCAGCCAAGAAGTCGGGGACAGGGCCTACGAGCAGTACTTC.

CDR3 coding DNA: TGTGCCAGCAGCTCCCTGGTGGGGGGGAAGAAGATCCATGAGCAGTTCTTC. This translates into CASSSLVGGKKIHEQFF. J is TRBJ2-1 and V is TRBV7-9; TRBD2 agrees at 7 bases. From germline, CDR1 is SEHNR and CDR2 FQNEAQ (reference sequence). CDR3 length equals 17 residues. With V trimmed by 4 bases and J by 8 bases, 17 bases remained unmatched.

The CDR3 loop is CASSFGTATGANVLTF. The CDR3 nucleotides are TGTGCCAGCAGCTTCGGGACAGCCACTGGGGCCAACGTCCTGACTTTC. This rearrangement joins TRBV13 to TRBJ2-6, with TRBD1 matching 7 bases. This CDR3 is 16 amino acids long. J gave up 2 bases and V 3 bases, and 4 bases lay outside the gene matches. Germline CDR1 and CDR2: PRHDT and FYEKMQ (reference sequence).

The chain has TRBV19 and TRBJ2-1; the D gene is possibly TRBD1 (5 bases). The CDR3 has 15 amino acids. Germline assignment: CDR1 LNHDA and CDR2 SQIVND (reference sequence). Trimming shortened V by 6 bases and J by 4 bases, and 16 bases separated the two germline ends. This chain's CDR3 is CASSPRTLPYNEQFF. CDR3 in DNA: TGTGCCAGTAGCCCCCGGACACTTCCTTACAATGAGCAGTTCTTC.

The chain recombines TRBV4-2 with TRBJ2-5; the match to TRBD2 covers 12 bases. V lost 1 base, J lost 1 base, and 10 bases stayed unmatched. Germline V lookup: CDR1 LGHNA, CDR2 YNFKEQ. This CDR3 region has 19 residues. CDR3 DNA: TGTGCCAGCAGCCAAGCGGGTGCTAGCGGGAGGGGGACCCAAGAGACCCAGTACTTC. Protein sequence: CASSQAGASGRGTQETQYF.

The J gene is TRBJ1-1, the V gene TRBV29-1; D gene ambiguous. CDR3 length equals 11 residues. V dropped 7 bases and J dropped 14 bases, with 20 bases sitting between them. CDR1 SQVTM and CDR2 ANQGSEA come from the germline V gene. The CDR3 loop reads CSAYSDGRTFF. CDR3 in DNA: TGCAGCGCCTACTCCGACGGGAGAACCTTCTTT.

The chain recombines TRBV28 with TRBJ1-2, with no clear D. The CDR3 sequence is 12 residues long. With 4 bases removed from V and 3 bases from J, the gap between germline ends came to 6 bases. Germline values: CDR1 MDHEN, CDR2 SYDVKM. This CDR3 is CASSSSDYGYTF. In nucleotides, the CDR3 is TGTGCCAGCAGTTCATCGGACTATGGCTACACCTTC.

The V call is TRBV4-2, the J call TRBJ2-1; 8 bases are a match to TRBD2. The CDR3 extends over 17 amino acids. The V gene end was trimmed by 3 bases and the J gene end by 3 bases; junction bases not matched to a gene: 10. Germline assignment: CDR1 LGHNA and CDR2 YNFKEQ. The CDR3 loop reads CASSQPLAGPDYNEQFF. The CDR3 DNA follows: TGTGCCAGCAGCCAGCCCCTAGCGGGCCCAGACTACAATGAGCAGTTCTTC.

The rearrangement links TRBV5-5 to TRBJ1-3; the D gene is possibly TRBD1 (5 bases). V dropped 3 bases and J dropped 7 bases, with 20 bases sitting between them. The germline V gene has CDR1 SGHKS and CDR2 YYEKEE (reference sequence). The CDR3 contains 16 residues. The CDR3 DNA sequence: TGTGCCAGCAGCTCACTGGGACTAGCAGAGTGGAACACCATATATTTT. This gives the protein CASSSLGLAEWNTIYF. The entire variable domain, with the rest obtained from reference TRBV5-5 and TRBJ1-3, is as follows: DAGVTQSPTHLIKTRGQQVTLRCSPISGHKSVSWYQQVLGQGPQFIFQYYEKEERGRGNFPDRFSARQFPNYSSELNVNALLLGDSALYLCASSSLGLAEWNTIYFGEGSWLTVV.

V is TRBV5-5 and J is TRBJ2-5; 14 bases match TRBD2. Germline V gene data show CDR1 as SGHKS and CDR2 as YYEKEE (reference sequence). This CDR3 is built from 17 residues. The ends lost 0 bases at V and 5 bases at J; junction bases unmatched: 6. The CDR3: CASSLALGLAGAETQYF. DNA for the CDR3: TGTGCCAGCAGCTTGGCCTTGGGACTAGCGGGAGCGGAGACCCAGTACTTC.

The rearrangement links TRBV7-9 to TRBJ1-4; maybe TRBD1 (5 bases). V lost 7 bases, J lost 8 bases, and 20 bases lay in between. Germline V CDR1 and CDR2: SEHNR, FQNEAQ (reference sequence). The CDR3 has 15 amino acids. CDR3 protein: CASTARGRGEEKLFF. The DNA of the CDR3 is TGTGCCAGCACCGCTCGGGGTCGGGGGGAGGAAAAACTGTTTTTT.

The V gene is TRBV4-1, the J gene TRBJ2-5, with TRBD2 matching over 7 bases. The germline V gene has CDR1 MGHRA and CDR2 YSYEKL. Losses at the gene ends were 0 bases for V and 5 bases for J; bases not matched to a gene: 9. This CDR3 spans 16 amino acids. CDR3 region: CASSQDGWEGLETQYF. CDR3 nucleotide sequence: TGCGCCAGCAGCCAAGACGGGTGGGAGGGCCTTGAGACCCAGTACTTC.

The rearrangement joins TRBV29-1 to TRBJ1-2, with TRBD1 as a possible D gene (6 bases). This CDR3 has 15 residues. Trimming pared 4 bases from V and 0 bases from J, leaving 15 bases between. CDR1 is SQVTM, CDR2 ANQGSEA, per germline. CDR3 residues: CSVVGGARTNYGYTF. As DNA, the CDR3 is TGCAGCGTTGTGGGGGGGGCTAGGACTAACTATGGCTACACCTTC.

This rearrangement joins TRBV5-4 to TRBJ1-1; perhaps TRBD1 as D (6 bases). V dropped 4 bases and J dropped 0 bases, with 10 bases sitting between them. The germline gives CDR1 SGHNT, CDR2 YYREEE (reference sequence). This CDR3 comprises 14 residues. CDR3 loop: CASSARGMNTEAFF. The CDR3 nucleotides read TGTGCCAGCAGCGCCAGGGGTATGAACACTGAAGCTTTCTTT.

CDR3 DNA sequence: TGTGCCAGCAGTAACCCGGGACTAGCGGGAGAGTACAATGAGCAGTTCTTC. Translation gives CASSNPGLAGEYNEQFF. V and J are TRBV27 and TRBJ2-1; TRBD2 agrees at 14 bases. V was clipped by 5 bases and J by 4 bases; unmatched bases: 7. The germline V gene has CDR1 MNHEY and CDR2 SMNVEV (reference sequence). The CDR3 covers 17 residues.

The chain couples TRBV5-1 to TRBJ2-7; D possibly corresponds to TRBD2 (5 bases). Germline CDR1 SGHRS, CDR2 YFSETQ. Trimming left V 0 bases short and J 3 bases short, with 13 bases between. This CDR3 is built from 15 residues. CDR3 amino acids: CASSLVYRADYEQYF. The CDR3, as DNA: TGCGCCAGCAGCTTGGTATATCGAGCGGACTACGAGCAGTACTTC.

The chain uses TRBV7-2 and TRBJ2-3; 8 bases are a match to TRBD1. The J segment lost 3 bases and the V segment lost 5 bases, leaving 10 bases of the junction unmatched. The CDR3 loop spans 16 amino acids. Germline CDR1 SGHTA, CDR2 FQGNSA. As DNA, the CDR3 is TGTGCCAGCAGCATTATATCCGGGACAGGAACAGATACGCAGTATTTT. It translates to CASSIISGTGTDTQYF.

The rearrangement joins TRBV29-1 to TRBJ2-1; TRBD2 matches at 8 bases. J was trimmed by 2 bases and V by 7 bases; bases with no gene match: 10. There are 15 residues in the CDR3. The V gene's germline CDR1 is SQVTM and CDR2 ANQGSEA. The CDR3 here is CSAISGSRTYNEQFF. The CDR3, as DNA: TGCAGCGCCATAAGCGGGAGTCGGACCTACAATGAGCAGTTCTTC.

V is TRBV6-1 and J is TRBJ2-2; 10 nucleotides agree with TRBD2. The CDR3 is 15 amino acids. Germline CDR1 reads MNHNS; CDR2 reads SASEGT. Trimming removed 2 bases from V and 7 bases from J; junction bases left unmatched: 4. The CDR3 here is CASSELAGASGELFF. CDR3 coding DNA: TGTGCCAGCAGTGAACTAGCGGGAGCAAGCGGGGAGCTGTTTTTT.

The CDR3 protein is CSVDPGGAGDTQYF. DNA for the CDR3: TGCAGCGTTGATCCGGGGGGCGCCGGAGATACGCAGTATTTT. The V call is TRBV29-1, the J call TRBJ2-3; possible D gene TRBD2, 7 bases. V was shortened by 3 bases and J by 5 bases, with 15 bases between the two germline ends. CDR1 and CDR2 (germline): SQVTM, ANQGSEA. This CDR3 contains 14 residues.

This clone was seen only a few times. CDR3: CASSLGDRAEKLFF. The CDR3 DNA reads TGTGCCAGCAGCTTGGGGGACAGGGCTGAAAAACTGTTTTTT. The chain couples TRBV5-4 to TRBJ1-4; 9 bases line up with TRBD1. This CDR3 has 14 residues. V was pared by 0 bases and J by 7 bases, with 1 base of the junction left unmatched. Germline CDR1 SGHNT, CDR2 YYREEE (reference sequence).

V and J are TRBV7-9 and TRBJ1-4; the match to TRBD1 covers 7 bases. The ends lost 5 bases at V and 7 bases at J; junction bases unmatched: 10. The CDR3 totals 15 residues. Germline V CDR1 and CDR2: SEHNR, FQNEAQ (reference sequence). This CDR3 reads CASSPRQGGGEKLFF. The CDR3 DNA reads TGTGCCAGCAGCCCCAGACAGGGCGGTGGTGAAAAACTGTTTTTT.

In its sample, this clone was seen a few times. The rearrangement uses TRBV6-6 and TRBJ1-1; weak D call: TRBD1 (5 bases). Trimming pared 6 bases from V and 0 bases from J, leaving 11 bases between. The germline V gene encodes CDR1 MNHNY and CDR2 SVGAGI (reference sequence). The CDR3 sequence is 14 residues long. CDR3 amino acids: CASSRRQLNTEAFF. In nucleotides, the CDR3 is TGTGCCAGCAGCCGCCGACAGTTGAACACTGAAGCTTTCTTT.

This rearrangement joins TRBV19 to TRBJ2-6; D is ambiguous. The germline V and J ends were trimmed by 6 bases and 2 bases, with 8 bases remaining between them. The CDR3 totals 14 residues. The V gene's germline CDR1 is LNHDA and CDR2 SQIVND (reference sequence). CDR3 nucleotide sequence: TGTGCCAGTAGCCAGCAGGCTGGGGCCAACGTCCTGACTTTC. Translated, it gives CASSQQAGANVLTF.